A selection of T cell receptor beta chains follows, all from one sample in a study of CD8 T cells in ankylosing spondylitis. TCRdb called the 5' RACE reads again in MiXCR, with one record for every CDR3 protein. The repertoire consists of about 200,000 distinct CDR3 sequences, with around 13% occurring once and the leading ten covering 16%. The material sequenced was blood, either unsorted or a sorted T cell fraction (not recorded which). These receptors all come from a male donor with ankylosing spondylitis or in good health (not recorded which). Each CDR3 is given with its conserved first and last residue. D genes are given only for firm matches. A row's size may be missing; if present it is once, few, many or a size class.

cdr3_aa: CASGPGATYEQYF; cdr3_nt: TGTGCCAGCGGACCCGGGGCTACCTACGAGCAGTACTTC; v_call: TRBV27; clone_size: few; j_call: TRBJ2-7; d_call: .
cdr3_aa: CSVLQGADGYTF; cdr3_nt: TGCAGCGTTCTTCAGGGGGCGGATGGCTACACCTTC; v_call: TRBV29-1; clone_size: few; j_call: TRBJ1-2; d_call: TRBD1
cdr3_aa: CASSPPAGPRGADTQYF; cdr3_nt: TGTGCCAGCAGCCCCCCGGCAGGCCCCCGTGGCGCAGATACGCAGTATTTT; v_call: TRBV7-9; clone_size: .; j_call: TRBJ2-3; d_call: .
cdr3_aa: CASSLARGLTGELFF; cdr3_nt: TGTGCCAGCAGCTTAGCGAGGGGACTTACCGGGGAGCTGTTTTTT; v_call: TRBV7-2; clone_size: .; j_call: TRBJ2-2; d_call: .
cdr3_aa: CASSPPGAYGYTF; cdr3_nt: TGCGCCAGCAGCCCGCCAGGGGCATATGGCTACACCTTC; v_call: TRBV4-1; clone_size: .; j_call: TRBJ1-2; d_call: .
cdr3_aa: CSGLAGVEQFF; cdr3_nt: TGCAGTGGACTAGCGGGAGTTGAGCAGTTCTTC; v_call: TRBV20-1; clone_size: .; j_call: TRBJ2-1; d_call: TRBD2
cdr3_aa: CASSAPNEQFF; cdr3_nt: TGTGCCAGCAGCGCACCCAATGAGCAGTTCTTC; v_call: TRBV7-9; clone_size: many; j_call: TRBJ2-1; d_call: .
cdr3_aa: CASSETGYAEAFF; cdr3_nt: TGCGCCAGCTCGGAGACCGGGTACGCTGAAGCTTTCTTT; v_call: TRBV5-1; clone_size: few; j_call: TRBJ1-1; d_call: .
cdr3_aa: CSARSTGKETQYF; cdr3_nt: TGCAGTGCTAGATCCACTGGAAAAGAGACCCAGTACTTC; v_call: TRBV20-1; clone_size: few; j_call: TRBJ2-5; d_call: .
cdr3_aa: CAVNRGIYGYTF; cdr3_nt: TGTGCCGTGAACAGGGGGATCTATGGCTACACCTTC; v_call: TRBV7-9; clone_size: .; j_call: TRBJ1-2; d_call: TRBD1